This T cell receptor (beta chain) originates from a study of cytomegalovirus exposure and HLA in healthy donors (dated by TCRdb to the late 2010s). In terms of the full investigation: According to a later analysis, one platform produced both the 120 validation repertoires and the 666 repertoires of the first cohort. High-throughput TCR immunosequencing, statistical association of individual TCRs with disease status, and machine learning were combined to predict cytomegalovirus infection status. Besides the first cohort of 550 to 750 subjects, a separate validation cohort made up of around 120 different subjects was used. The aim of the study was to test whether cataloging public T cell receptors could identify signatures of past pathogen exposure. Summary of the overall study and its limitations: The validation cohort had no HLA typing available for a later analysis, so co-occurrence within that cohort was assessed over all 130 or so repertoires. In both the original and validation cohorts, the classifier was reported to diagnose cytomegalovirus status with high specificity and sensitivity. In the study, approximately 160 TCR beta chains were listed as associated with cytomegalovirus. Most TCR sequences were seen in very few donors, while some public TCRs were found in many individuals. The authors suggested that the approach could potentially be generalized to other disease states and immunological phenotypes. In a later analysis, TCRs clustered in the first cohort were found to also tend to co-occur in the approximately 110 validation repertoires, with approximately 94% of cluster scores above 0. In vitro tests confirmed that a few of the cytomegalovirus-associated TCR beta chains recognize cytomegalovirus antigens.

The V and J ends are trimmed by 5 bases and 7 bases, leaving 8 bases between them. CDR1 is given as MNHNY and CDR2 as SVGAGI, both from the germline V gene (reference sequence). The CDR3 runs 11 residues from the cysteine to the phenylalanine. Just the 33-base CDR3 DNA is kept, in frame starting at base 1. About this clone: This clone's antigen is unknown. It has no much larger one-base neighbor in the sample; base qualities were not kept.

Library method: the immunoSEQ multiplex PCR assay. Regarding the original processing steps: To diagnose cytomegalovirus status from the catalog of TCR beta chain sequences, a statistical classification framework was built. TCRdb carries this immuneACCESS record with in-frame sequences only. Its versions omit some clonotypes, under half of them owing to an unresolved V gene in the studies checked, with the rest unexplained. The V and J calls and the clone size are those of that table, but D and trimming were determined from the DNA. Here the sample has roughly 250,000 clones; about 86% occur a single time. 1% to 1.5% of the sample is taken by the ten largest. The donors belonged to the validation cohort of over a hundred subjects, which was separate from the roughly 670-subject first cohort.

This TCR came from a woman aged 25 to 39 in good health and CMV-seropositive. The V gene is TRBV6-6 and the J gene is TRBJ1-2; the D gene is not confidently resolved. The sample consisted of PBMCs. The DNA sequence follows: TGTGCCAGCAGTACCGAGGTTGGCTACACCTTC. This is translated as CASSTEVGYTF.